The 26 T cell receptor beta chains reported below all come from one sample, sequenced in a study of response to subunit inactivated influenza vaccine. TCRdb processed the RT-PCR reads anew with MiXCR; each CDR3 protein has one entry. The sample shows almost 600,000 distinct CDR3 sequences, 14% of them seen only once. The specimen was PBMCs from blood, collected about 12 days after vaccination. The receptors shown here come from a man aged 45-60 years who received an inactivated influenza vaccine.

The J gene is TRBJ2-1, the V gene TRBV7-9; tentatively, D is TRBD2 (6 bases). CDR1 and CDR2 (germline): SEHNR, FQNEAQ (reference sequence). CDR3 size: 14 residues. The V and J ends lost 7 bases and 7 bases respectively, with 17 bases between them. CDR3 amino acids: CASTRAEGGNEQFF. DNA of the CDR3: TGTGCCAGCACCCGGGCGGAGGGCGGGAATGAGCAGTTCTTC.

This clonotype was detected only a few times. The chain carries TRBV28 and TRBJ2-7; 15 nucleotides align to TRBD2. The V and J ends lost 5 bases and 3 bases, in that order; junction bases with no gene match: 8. From germline, CDR1 is MDHEN and CDR2 SYDVKM. This CDR3 region has 17 residues. DNA of the CDR3: TGTGCCAGCAGTCCCTATGGACTAGCGGGAGGGGACTACGAGCAGTACTTC. This gives the protein CASSPYGLAGGDYEQYF.

The chain is built from TRBV20-1 and TRBJ2-1, with 9 bases matching TRBD2. The CDR3 is 16 amino acids. Trimming at V came to 2 bases and at J to 5 bases, leaving 10 bases not matched to a gene. Germline CDR1 and CDR2: DFQATT and SNEGSKA (reference sequence). This CDR3 reads CSARIPGLAYHNEQFF. In nucleotides, the CDR3 is TGCAGTGCTAGAATCCCGGGACTAGCCTACCACAATGAGCAGTTCTTC.

The table lists this clonotype with a few counts. The chain combines TRBV12-3 or TRBV12-4 with TRBJ2-7, with TRBD1 identical over 8 bases. This CDR3 contains 14 residues. V lost 2 bases to trimming and J lost 6 bases; unmatched junction nucleotides: 6. Here the CDR3 DNA reads TGTGCCAGCAGTTTATTAACAGGGGGATCCGAGCAGTACTTC. It encodes CASSLLTGGSEQYF.

There are a few counts of this clonotype. DNA for the CDR3: TGTGCCAGCAGTTTGTGGACAGGACCCAGCACAGATACGCAGTATTTT. Protein sequence: CASSLWTGPSTDTQYF. The J gene is TRBJ2-3, the V gene TRBV7-2; TRBD1 matches at 7 bases. The CDR3 is made up of 16 amino acids. CDR1 and CDR2 (germline): SGHTA, FQGNSA. V was clipped by 6 bases and J by 0 bases; unmatched bases: 9.

The rearrangement joins TRBV18 to TRBJ2-1, with D possibly TRBD2 on 6 matching bases. The CDR3 consists of 13 residues. Trimming took off 5 bases at V and 5 bases at J, with 10 bases between the two ends. CDR1 and CDR2 from the germline V gene are KGHSH and LQKENI. The CDR3 DNA follows: TGTGCCAGCTCAACCGGACTAAACAATGAGCAGTTCTTC. Translated, it gives CASSTGLNNEQFF.

The chain has TRBV7-9 and TRBJ2-7; the D gene is possibly TRBD2 (5 bases). The V and J ends lost 4 bases and 7 bases respectively, with 17 bases between them. Per the germline V gene, CDR1 is SEHNR and CDR2 is FQNEAQ (reference sequence). The CDR3 length is 14 residues. CDR3 nucleotides: TGTGCCAGCAGCTCCGGGGTTCTGGTCTTTGAGCAGTACTTC. Residues: CASSSGVLVFEQYF.

This clonotype has a handful of counts. The CDR3 sequence: CASSLIIGGNTEAFF. CDR3 bases: TGTGCCAGCAGCTTAATAATAGGAGGGAACACTGAAGCTTTCTTT. The chain recombines TRBV7-9 with TRBJ1-1, with D uncertain. Germline CDR1 reads SEHNR; CDR2 reads FQNEAQ (reference sequence). This CDR3 has 15 amino acids. The V end was cut by 2 bases, the J end by 1 base, with 11 bases between. Drawing the rest from reference TRBV7-9 and TRBJ1-1, the complete variable domain is DTGVSQNPRHKITKRGQNVTFRCDPISEHNRLYWYRQTLGQGPEFLTYFQNEAQLEKSRLLSDRFSAERPKGSFSTLEIQRTEQGDSAMYLCASSLIIGGNTEAFFGQGTRLTVV.

This clonotype was seen a handful of times. V usage is TRBV27 and J usage is TRBJ2-7; TRBD1 is a possible D gene (6 bases). Germline CDR1 MNHEY, CDR2 SMNVEV (reference sequence). Trimming stripped 6 bases from V and 0 bases from J, with 18 bases between. There are 16 residues in the CDR3. The CDR3 nucleotides read TGTGCCAGCAGGGAACTCGGGACACTGAGCTCCTACGAGCAGTACTTC. Amino acid sequence: CASRELGTLSSYEQYF.

In its sample, this clonotype was seen once. This sequence may be a read error, since a much larger clone differs from it by one base. The gene calls are TRBV7-2 and TRBJ2-5; TRBD1 matches 9 bases. The CDR3 has 16 amino acids. V shed 6 bases, J shed 13 bases, and the junction held 21 bases outside the gene matches. The germline V gene encodes CDR1 SGHTA and CDR2 FQGNSA. The CDR3 DNA sequence: TGTGCCAGCAGTAGAAGGGGGTTAGGGGACAGGGAGTCCCGGTACTTC. Translating gives CASSRRGLGDRESRYF.

The rearrangement uses TRBV4-1 and TRBJ2-1; TRBD2 is a possible D gene (6 bases). V lost 1 base to trimming and J lost 13 bases, with 14 bases between them. Germline loops: CDR1 MGHRA, CDR2 YSYEKL. The CDR3 is 13 residues long. The CDR3, as DNA: TGCGCCAGCAGCCAAGTCCCCGTAGCGGAACAGTTCTTC. It is translated as CASSQVPVAEQFF.

CDR3 in DNA: TGCGCCAGCAGCCCCTCAGGCGCCTCTAACTATGGCTACACCTTC. Its translation is CASSPSGASNYGYTF. This chain connects TRBV4-3 to TRBJ1-2; D remains unclear. This CDR3 has 15 amino acids. Germline values: CDR1 LGHNA, CDR2 YSLEER. V lost 4 bases and J lost 0, with 12 bases in between.

The V and J genes are TRBV12-3 or TRBV12-4 and TRBJ2-1; tentatively, D is TRBD2 (7 bases). The CDR3 covers 15 residues. The V end lost 6 bases, the J end lost 10 bases, and 22 bases lay between the germline ends. The CDR3 loop is CASRAQGGGGFEQFF. In nucleotides, the CDR3 is TGTGCCAGCAGAGCCCAGGGTGGCGGGGGCTTCGAGCAGTTCTTC.

The CDR3 coding sequence is TGCAGTGTCCTGGACAGGGCTAATTCACCCCTCCACTTT. It codes for CSVLDRANSPLHF. The chain is built from TRBV20-1 and TRBJ1-6; 8 nucleotides line up with TRBD1. Germline V gives CDR1 DFQATT, CDR2 SNEGSKA (reference sequence). This CDR3 has 13 residues. After removal of 7 bases from V and 6 bases from J, the junction contained 5 bases not matched to a gene.

This clonotype has at least ten counts. The rearrangement uses TRBV5-1 and TRBJ2-5, with 9 bases aligning to TRBD1. The CDR3 sequence is 16 residues long. V shed 4 bases and J 5 bases; nucleotides not matched to a gene: 12. Germline CDR1 and CDR2: SGHRS and YFSETQ. The chain's CDR3 is CASSTSPGQGSETQYF. CDR3 nucleotide sequence: TGCGCCAGCAGCACATCACCGGGACAGGGTTCCGAGACCCAGTACTTC. The whole variable domain, remainder taken from reference TRBV5-1 and TRBJ2-5, is KAGVTQTPRYLIKTRGQQVTLSCSPISGHRSVSWYQQTPGQGLQFLFEYFSETQRNKGNFPGRFSGRQFSNSRSEMNVSTLELGDSALYLCASSTSPGQGSETQYFGPGTRLLVL.

This clonotype came up many times. The J gene is TRBJ1-3, the V gene TRBV29-1; no firm D call. From germline, CDR1 is SQVTM and CDR2 ANQGSEA. The germline V and J ends were trimmed by 4 bases and 1 base, with 8 bases remaining between them. The CDR3 length is 13 residues. The CDR3 loop is CSVVGPSGNTIYF. CDR3 nucleotide sequence: TGCAGCGTTGTAGGTCCGTCTGGAAACACCATATATTTT.

The CDR3 is CAISDPTTGIFPFF. CDR3 DNA: TGTGCCATCAGTGATCCCACTACAGGGATTTTTCCGTTCTTC. This chain links TRBV10-3 with TRBJ2-1, with D possibly being TRBD1 (6 bases). The V end was cut by 3 bases, the J end by 15 bases, with 21 bases between. This CDR3 is 14 amino acids long. CDR1 and CDR2 from the germline V gene are ENHRY and SYGVKD.

This clonotype was seen at least ten times. J is TRBJ2-7 and V is TRBV9; 7 positions match TRBD2. This CDR3 contains 15 residues. After removal of 0 bases from V and 9 bases from J, the junction contained 12 bases not matched to a gene. The germline V gene has CDR1 SGDLS and CDR2 YYNGEE. Here the CDR3 DNA reads TGTGCCAGCAGCGTAGATCCACAGCGGGGCCCACGGCAGTACTTC. Protein sequence: CASSVDPQRGPRQYF. Using reference TRBV9 and TRBJ2-7 for the parts outside the CDR3, the full variable domain is DSGVTQTPKHLITATGQRVTLRCSPRSGDLSVYWYQQSLDQGLQFLIQYYNGEERAKGNILERFSAQQFPDLHSELNLSSLELGDSALYFCASSVDPQRGPRQYFGPGTRLTVT.

This clonotype occurred a few times. The chain carries TRBV29-1 and TRBJ2-3; D tentatively reads TRBD1 or TRBD2 (6 bases each). With 2 bases removed from V and 3 bases from J, the gap between germline ends came to 18 bases. Germline V gene lookup returns CDR1 SQVTM and CDR2 ANQGSEA. The CDR3 is 16 amino acids. The CDR3 region is CSVESLGGAATDTQYF. The CDR3 DNA is TGCAGCGTTGAATCGTTGGGGGGCGCAGCGACAGATACGCAGTATTTT.

The chain is built from TRBV19 and TRBJ2-1; TRBD2 agrees at 10 bases. V was clipped by 1 base and J by 3 bases; unmatched bases: 0. Germline-derived CDR1 and CDR2 are LNHDA and SQIVND (reference sequence). The CDR3 covers 15 residues. The CDR3 loop is CASSIASGSYNEQFF. The CDR3, as DNA: TGTGCCAGTAGTATAGCTAGCGGGAGCTACAATGAGCAGTTCTTC.

This clonotype has just a few counts. The genes are TRBV6-2 or TRBV6-3 and TRBJ1-5; 10 bases align to TRBD1. V shed 0 bases, J shed 3 bases, and the junction held 5 bases outside the gene matches. Germline V gene sequence: CDR1 MNHEY, CDR2 SVGEGT. This CDR3 has 17 amino acids. Here the CDR3 reads CASSYSPGQGINQPQHF. The CDR3 DNA follows: TGTGCCAGCAGTTACTCCCCGGGACAGGGGATCAATCAGCCCCAGCATTTT.

The chain recombines TRBV18 with TRBJ2-1; a weak D match, TRBD2 (6 bases). Trimming pared 0 bases from V and 5 bases from J, leaving 11 bases between. CDR1 and CDR2 from the germline V gene are KGHSH and LQKENI. The CDR3 loop spans 15 amino acids. CDR3 sequence: CASSPPSSANNEQFF. For the CDR3, the DNA is TGTGCCAGCTCACCACCCTCTAGCGCTAACAATGAGCAGTTCTTC.

This clonotype has ten or more counts. The rearrangement joins TRBV7-9 to TRBJ2-1; 10 nucleotides align to TRBD1. Trimming cost V 5 bases and J 15 bases; bases outside gene matches: 10. CDR1 is SEHNR, CDR2 FQNEAQ, per germline (reference sequence). This CDR3 spans 13 amino acids. The CDR3 region has the DNA TGTGCCAGCAGCCTACCGGGACAGGGGCGAATGTTCTTC. Amino acids: CASSLPGQGRMFF.

In this sample, this clonotype turned up a few times. V is TRBV30 and J is TRBJ1-4; no reliable D call. Trimming shortened V by 7 bases and J by 5 bases, and 20 bases separated the two germline ends. Germline V CDR1 and CDR2: GTSNPN, SVGIG (reference sequence). The CDR3 length is 15 residues. The CDR3 spells CASTTRGLGNEKLFF. Written as DNA, the CDR3 is TGTGCCTCCACGACACGGGGTTTGGGGAATGAAAAACTGTTTTTT.

This clonotype was detected a few times. The V gene is TRBV7-8, the J gene TRBJ2-3; unclear D gene. The ends were cut back, 1 base at V and 2 bases at J, with 16 bases in the middle. The CDR3 sequence is 17 residues long. Germline CDR1 is SGHVS and CDR2 is FQNEAQ. The CDR3 nucleotides are TGTGCCAGCAGCTTAGAGGTATTCGACTCAAACACAGATACGCAGTATTTT. Translation: CASSLEVFDSNTDTQYF.

This clonotype occurred a few times. V is TRBV7-9 and J is TRBJ2-5; D is perhaps TRBD1 or TRBD2 (5 bases each). CDR1 is SEHNR, CDR2 FQNEAQ, per germline (reference sequence). This CDR3 is built from 15 residues. The V gene lost 2 bases and the J gene lost 2 bases, with 12 bases spanning the gap. This CDR3 reads CASSLQGRGQETQYF. The CDR3 DNA is TGTGCCAGCAGCTTACAGGGTAGAGGGCAAGAGACCCAGTACTTC.